This TCR beta chain was observed in a study of Tregs in tolerant kidney transplant recipients. Study findings and constraints: Findings come from small patient numbers and require larger validation.

As for this clone: Antigen: not known.

Only in-frame clones appear in the TCRdb table, and some are missing; sequencing was by immunoSEQ multiplex PCR. The table shows some 110,000 clones, with about 90% occurring only once. Source material: CD4+ T cells from blood. The TCR originated in a human donor in good health.

CDR3 DNA sequence: TGTGCCAGCAGCTTGGGGCAGGGTATAAGTTTCTTT. It yields the protein CASSLGQGISFF. The chain is built from TRBV5-4 and TRBJ1-1; a weak D match, TRBD1 (5 bases). The CDR3 is made up of 12 amino acids. Between the trimmed V and J ends, which lost 0 bases and 13 bases, there was a span of 13 bases. Per germline, CDR1 SGHNT and CDR2 YYREEE (reference sequence).